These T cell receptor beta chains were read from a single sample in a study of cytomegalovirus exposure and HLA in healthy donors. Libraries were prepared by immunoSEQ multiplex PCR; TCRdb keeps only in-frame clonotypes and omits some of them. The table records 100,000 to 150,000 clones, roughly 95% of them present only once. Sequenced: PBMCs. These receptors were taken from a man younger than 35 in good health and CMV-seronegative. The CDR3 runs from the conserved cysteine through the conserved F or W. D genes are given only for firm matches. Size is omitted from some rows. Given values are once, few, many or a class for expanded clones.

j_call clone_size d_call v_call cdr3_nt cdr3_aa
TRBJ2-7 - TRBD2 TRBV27 TGTGCCAGCAGTTTATACCGGGACTACATCTACGAGCAGTACTTC CASSLYRDYIYEQYF
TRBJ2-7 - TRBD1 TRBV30 TGTGCCTGGACAGGACAGGACTACGAGCAGTACTTC CAWTGQDYEQYF
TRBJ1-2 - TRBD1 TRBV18 TGTGCCAGCTCACCAGACAGGGAAGGCTACACCTTC CASSPDREGYTF
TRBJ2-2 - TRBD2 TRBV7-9 TGTGCCAGCAGCTCCGGACTAGTTGGCGGGGAGCTGTTTTTT CASSSGLVGGELFF
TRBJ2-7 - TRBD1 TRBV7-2 TGTGCCAGCAGCTTAGGGACAGGCCCCTACGAGCAGTACTTC CASSLGTGPYEQYF
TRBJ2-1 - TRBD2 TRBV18 TGTGCCAGCTCACCCCCGACTAGCGGGTCTTACAATGAGCAGTTCTTC CASSPPTSGSYNEQFF
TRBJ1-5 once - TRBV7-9 TGTGCCAGCAGCCTCCGCCCAGGGCAGCCCCAGCATTTT CASSLRPGQPQHF
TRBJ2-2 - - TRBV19 TGTGCCAGTAGAAGGGACTCTGACACCGGGGAGCTGTTTTTT CASRRDSDTGELFF
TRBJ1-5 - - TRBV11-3 TGTGCCAGCAGCTTTTTTTCGGGGCCCCAGCATTTT CASSFFSGPQHF
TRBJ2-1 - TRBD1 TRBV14 TGTGCCAGCAGCCCACGATTGACAGGGCCAAGGAATGAGCAGTTCTTC CASSPRLTGPRNEQFF
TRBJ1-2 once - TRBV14 TGTGCCAGCAGCCCAGGACAGTCCTATGGCTACACCTTC CASSPGQSYGYTF
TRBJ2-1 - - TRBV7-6 TGTGCCAGCAGCTCCATACAGGGTTTGGACAATGAGCAGTTCTTC CASSSIQGLDNEQFF
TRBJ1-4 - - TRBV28 TGTGCCAGCAGTTCCTCTAATGAAAAACTGTTTTTT CASSSSNEKLFF
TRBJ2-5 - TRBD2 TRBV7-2 TGTGCCAGCAGCCACCCTAGCGGGGAGACCCAGTACTTC CASSHPSGETQYF
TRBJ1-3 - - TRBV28 TGTGCCAGCAGTTTAGGGCAGGGCGATGGAAACACCATATATTTT CASSLGQGDGNTIYF
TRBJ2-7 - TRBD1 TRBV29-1 TGCAGCGTTGAGGTGACAGGGAACTACGAGCAGTACTTC CSVEVTGNYEQYF
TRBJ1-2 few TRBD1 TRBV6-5 TGTGCCAGCAGTCGACAGGGTGGAGGCTACACCTTC CASSRQGGGYTF
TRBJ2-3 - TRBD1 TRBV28 TGTGCCAGCAGTCCCTCGGACAGGGGCGGCCCAGATACGCAGTATTTT CASSPSDRGGPDTQYF
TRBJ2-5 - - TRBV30 TGTGCCTGGAGTCCCAGACAAGAGACCCAGTACTTC CAWSPRQETQYF
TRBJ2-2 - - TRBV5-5 TGTGCCAGCAGCCGTGGGGAGCTGTTTTTT CASSRGELFF
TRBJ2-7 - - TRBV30 TGTGCCTGGACCGCGCGGGACTCGTCCTACGAGCAGTACTTC CAWTARDSSYEQYF
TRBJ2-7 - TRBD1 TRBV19 TGTGCCAGTAGCGACAGGGCGACCTACTACGAGCAGTACTTC CASSDRATYYEQYF
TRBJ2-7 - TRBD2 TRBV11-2 TGTGCCAGCAGCTTGGAGCGGGGCCTATACGAGCAGTACTTC CASSLERGLYEQYF